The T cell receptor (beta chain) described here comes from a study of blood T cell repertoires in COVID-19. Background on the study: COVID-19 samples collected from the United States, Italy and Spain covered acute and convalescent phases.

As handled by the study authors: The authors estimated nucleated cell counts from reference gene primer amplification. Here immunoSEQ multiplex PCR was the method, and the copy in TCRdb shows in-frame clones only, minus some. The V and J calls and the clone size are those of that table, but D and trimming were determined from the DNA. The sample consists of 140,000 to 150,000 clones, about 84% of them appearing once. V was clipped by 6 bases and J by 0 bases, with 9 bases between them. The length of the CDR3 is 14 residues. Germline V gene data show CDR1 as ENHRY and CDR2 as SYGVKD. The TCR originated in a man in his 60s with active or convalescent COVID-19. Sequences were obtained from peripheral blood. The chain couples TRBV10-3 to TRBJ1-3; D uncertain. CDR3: CAISAEFSGNTIYF. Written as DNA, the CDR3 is TGTGCCATCAGCGCAGAATTCTCTGGAAACACCATATATTTT.